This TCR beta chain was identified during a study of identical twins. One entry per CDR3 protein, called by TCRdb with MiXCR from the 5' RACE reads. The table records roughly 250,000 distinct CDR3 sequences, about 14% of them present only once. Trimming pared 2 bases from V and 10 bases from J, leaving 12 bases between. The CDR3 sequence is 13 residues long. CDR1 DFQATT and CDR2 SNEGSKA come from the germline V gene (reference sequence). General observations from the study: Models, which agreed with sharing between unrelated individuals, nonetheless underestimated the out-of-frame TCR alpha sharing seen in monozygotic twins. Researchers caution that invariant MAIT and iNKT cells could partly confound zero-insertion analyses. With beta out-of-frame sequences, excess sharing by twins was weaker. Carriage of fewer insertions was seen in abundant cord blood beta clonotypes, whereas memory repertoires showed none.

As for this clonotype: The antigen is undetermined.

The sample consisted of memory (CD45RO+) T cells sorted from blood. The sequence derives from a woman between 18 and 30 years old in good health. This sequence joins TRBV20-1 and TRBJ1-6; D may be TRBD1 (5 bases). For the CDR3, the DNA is TGCAGTGCTAGATCAGGGAACGGGTCACCCCTCCACTTT. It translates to CSARSGNGSPLHF.